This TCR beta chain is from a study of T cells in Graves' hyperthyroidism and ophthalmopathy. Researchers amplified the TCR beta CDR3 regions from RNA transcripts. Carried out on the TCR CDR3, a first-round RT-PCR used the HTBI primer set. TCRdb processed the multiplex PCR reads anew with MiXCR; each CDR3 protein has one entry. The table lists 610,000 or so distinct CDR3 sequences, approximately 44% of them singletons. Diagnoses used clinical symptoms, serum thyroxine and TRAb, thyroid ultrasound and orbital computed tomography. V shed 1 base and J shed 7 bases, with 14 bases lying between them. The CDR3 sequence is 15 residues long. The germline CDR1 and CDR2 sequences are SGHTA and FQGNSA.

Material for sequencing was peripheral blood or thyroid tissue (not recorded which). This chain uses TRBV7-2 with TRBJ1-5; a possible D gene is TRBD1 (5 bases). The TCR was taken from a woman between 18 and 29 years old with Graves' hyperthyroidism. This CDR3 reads CASSLDPGVGQPQHF. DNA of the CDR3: TGTGCCAGCAGCTTAGATCCGGGGGTGGGCCAGCCCCAGCATTTT.